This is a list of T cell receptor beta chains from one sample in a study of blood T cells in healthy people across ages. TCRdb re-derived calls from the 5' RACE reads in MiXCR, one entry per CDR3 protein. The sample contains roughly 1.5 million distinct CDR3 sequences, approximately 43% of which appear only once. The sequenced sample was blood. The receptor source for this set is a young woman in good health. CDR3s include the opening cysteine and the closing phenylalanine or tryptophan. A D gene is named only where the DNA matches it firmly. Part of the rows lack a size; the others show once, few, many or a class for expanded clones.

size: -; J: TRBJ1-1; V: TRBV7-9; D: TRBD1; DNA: TGTGCCAGCAGTTTGGACAGGTGGGACACTGAAGCTTTCTTT; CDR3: CASSLDRWDTEAFF
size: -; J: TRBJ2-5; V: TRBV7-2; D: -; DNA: TGTGCCAGCAGCTCCCCCGGGCTCGCCAATGAGCAGTACTTC; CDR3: CASSSPGLANEQYF
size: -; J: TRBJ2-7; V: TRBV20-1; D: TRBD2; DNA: TGCAGTGCTAGACTTAGCGGGAGCTTGAACGAGCAGTACTTC; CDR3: CSARLSGSLNEQYF
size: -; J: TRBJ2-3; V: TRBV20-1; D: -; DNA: TGCAGTGGGGTCCCATCCGGCACAGATACGCAGTATTTT; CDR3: CSGVPSGTDTQYF
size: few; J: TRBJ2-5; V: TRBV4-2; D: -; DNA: TGTGCCAGCAGCCAAGATCCGGTCGTGACGACCCAGTACTTC; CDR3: CASSQDPVVTTQYF
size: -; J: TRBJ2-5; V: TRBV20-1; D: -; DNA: TGCAGTGCTAGGCCAGCGGAGGGGGGATTTTACAATGAGCAGTACTTC; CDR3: CSARPAEGGFYNEQYF
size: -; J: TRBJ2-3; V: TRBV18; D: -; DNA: TGTGCCAGCTCACCGCTAGCGTACACAGATACGCAGTATTTT; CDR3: CASSPLAYTDTQYF
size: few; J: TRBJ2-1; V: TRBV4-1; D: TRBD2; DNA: TGCGCCAGCAGCCAAGTGCGACTAGCGGGGGTTGCCTACAATGAGCAGTTCTTC; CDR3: CASSQVRLAGVAYNEQFF
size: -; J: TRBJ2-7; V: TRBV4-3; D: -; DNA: TGCGCCAGCAGCCCGCTAGCGATTTACAATGAGCAGTACTTC; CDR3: CASSPLAIYNEQYF
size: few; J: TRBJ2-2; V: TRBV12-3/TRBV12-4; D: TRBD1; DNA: TGTGCCAGCAGCCTAGGGGGCGGCGTCGGGGAGCTGTTTTTT; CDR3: CASSLGGGVGELFF
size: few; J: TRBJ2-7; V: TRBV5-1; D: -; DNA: TGCGCCAGCAGCTTGGGACAGCATAGCTACGAGCAGTACTTC; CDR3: CASSLGQHSYEQYF
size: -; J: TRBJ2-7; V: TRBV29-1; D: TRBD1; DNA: TGCAGCGCCACCGGACAGGCCGACTCCTACGAGCAGTACTTC; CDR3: CSATGQADSYEQYF
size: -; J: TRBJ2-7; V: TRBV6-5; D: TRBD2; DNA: TGTGCCAGCACCAATAGCGGGGGGGGCTACGAGCAGTACTTC; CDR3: CASTNSGGGYEQYF
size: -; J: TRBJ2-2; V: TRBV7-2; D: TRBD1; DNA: TGTGCCAGCAGTCCGGGACAGACGAACACCGGGGAGCTGTTTTTT; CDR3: CASSPGQTNTGELFF
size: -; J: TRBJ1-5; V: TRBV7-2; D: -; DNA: TGTGCCAGCAGCTTAGTGGCAGGAGGGCTCCGCCAGCCCCAGCATTTT; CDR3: CASSLVAGGLRQPQHF
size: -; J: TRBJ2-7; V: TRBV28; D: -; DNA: TGTGCCAGCAGTTTTCGGGGTCCCAACGAGCAGTACTTC; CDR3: CASSFRGPNEQYF
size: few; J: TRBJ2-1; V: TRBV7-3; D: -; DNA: TGTGCCAGCAGCTTAGTGGGAGCCCCCAATGAGCAGTTCTTC; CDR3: CASSLVGAPNEQFF
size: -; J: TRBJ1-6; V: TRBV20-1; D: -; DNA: TGCAGTGCTAGCCAGACAGTTAATAATTCACCCCTCCACTTT; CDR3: CSASQTVNNSPLHF
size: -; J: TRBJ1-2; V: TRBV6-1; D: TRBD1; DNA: TGTGCCAGCAGTGAATTCCACAGGGGAGTTGGCTATGGCTACACCTTC; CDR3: CASSEFHRGVGYGYTF
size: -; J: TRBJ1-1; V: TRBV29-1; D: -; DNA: TGCAGCGTCCACAGAATGGCTGAAGCTTTCTTT; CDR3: CSVHRMAEAFF
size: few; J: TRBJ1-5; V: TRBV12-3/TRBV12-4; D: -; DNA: TGTGCCAGCAGTTTAAGAGCGGAAACCAATAGCAATCAGCCCCAGCATTTT; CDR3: CASSLRAETNSNQPQHF
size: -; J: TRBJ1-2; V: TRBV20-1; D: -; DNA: TGCAGTGCTAGAGATGCCCTGGATGGCTACACCTTC; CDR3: CSARDALDGYTF
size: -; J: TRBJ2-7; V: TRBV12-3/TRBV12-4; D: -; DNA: TGTGCCAGCAGACCCTGGCCGACGCTTGGCCACGAGCAGTACTTC; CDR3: CASRPWPTLGHEQYF
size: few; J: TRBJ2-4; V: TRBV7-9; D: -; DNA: TGTGCCAGCAGCTTATATCGGGAGCTAGCCAAAAACATTCAGTACTTC; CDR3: CASSLYRELAKNIQYF
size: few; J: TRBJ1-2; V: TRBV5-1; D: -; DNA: TGCGCCAGCAGCCCTCCGGAGACGGCTAACTATGGCTACACCTTC; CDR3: CASSPPETANYGYTF
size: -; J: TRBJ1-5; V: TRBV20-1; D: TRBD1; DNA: TGCAGTGCTAGAGATCGGACAGGGGGATTCAGCAATCAGCCCCAGCATTTT; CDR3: CSARDRTGGFSNQPQHF
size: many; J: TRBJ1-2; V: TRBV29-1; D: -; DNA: TGCAGCGTTGTGAGCTTTGGGGTAACTAACTATGGCTACACCTTC; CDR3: CSVVSFGVTNYGYTF
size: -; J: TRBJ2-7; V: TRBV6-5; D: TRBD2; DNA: TGTGCCAGCAGTTACTCGACACAGCTGACTAGCAGGAGATCCTGGGAGCAGTACTTC; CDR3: CASSYSTQLTSRRSWEQYF
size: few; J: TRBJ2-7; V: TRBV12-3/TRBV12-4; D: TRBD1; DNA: TGTGCCAGCAGTATCAGTACAGGGGGAGATGCGGACGAGCAGTACTTC; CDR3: CASSISTGGDADEQYF
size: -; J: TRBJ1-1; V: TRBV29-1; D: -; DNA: TGCAGCGTTCTTGGCCACACTGAAGCTTTCTTT; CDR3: CSVLGHTEAFF
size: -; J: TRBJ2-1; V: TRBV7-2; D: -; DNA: TGTGCCAGCAGCTTAGCAGGGCGGGATGAGCAGTTCTTC; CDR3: CASSLAGRDEQFF